These 2 T cell receptor beta chains share one sample of origin, sequenced in a study of blood T cell repertoires in COVID-19. TCRdb keeps only in-frame clones here, not all; method: immunoSEQ multiplex PCR. The data contain around 160,000 clones, under 90% of them singletons. Sequencing was performed on peripheral blood. Receptors originate from a human donor in a cohort sampled during active COVID-19.

V is TRBV19 and J is TRBJ1-2; possibly TRBD1 for D (5 bases). The V end was cut by 8 bases, the J end by 6 bases, with 22 bases between. The CDR3 totals 15 residues. Germline CDR1 reads LNHDA; CDR2 reads SQIVND (reference sequence). CDR3 DNA: TGTGCCAGTGGTGAAGAGGCCGTTTGGGGGGATGGCTACACCTTC. Translating it yields CASGEEAVWGDGYTF. Looking up the rest from reference TRBV19 and TRBJ1-2 gives the full variable domain: DGGITQSPKYLFRKEGQNVTLSCEQNLNHDAMYWYRQDPGQGLRLIYYSQIVNDFQKGDIAEGYSVSREKKESFPLTVTSAQKNPTAFYLCASGEEAVWGDGYTFGSGTRLTVV.

This chain joins TRBV10-3 and TRBJ1-6; TRBD1 is a possible D gene (6 bases). The ends were cut back, 6 bases at V and 5 bases at J, with 14 bases in the middle. Germline CDR1 reads ENHRY; CDR2 reads SYGVKD. The CDR3 extends over 15 amino acids. The CDR3: CAISPGHTNNSPLHF. CDR3 coding DNA: TGTGCCATCAGCCCGGGACACACGAATAATTCACCCCTCCACTTT.